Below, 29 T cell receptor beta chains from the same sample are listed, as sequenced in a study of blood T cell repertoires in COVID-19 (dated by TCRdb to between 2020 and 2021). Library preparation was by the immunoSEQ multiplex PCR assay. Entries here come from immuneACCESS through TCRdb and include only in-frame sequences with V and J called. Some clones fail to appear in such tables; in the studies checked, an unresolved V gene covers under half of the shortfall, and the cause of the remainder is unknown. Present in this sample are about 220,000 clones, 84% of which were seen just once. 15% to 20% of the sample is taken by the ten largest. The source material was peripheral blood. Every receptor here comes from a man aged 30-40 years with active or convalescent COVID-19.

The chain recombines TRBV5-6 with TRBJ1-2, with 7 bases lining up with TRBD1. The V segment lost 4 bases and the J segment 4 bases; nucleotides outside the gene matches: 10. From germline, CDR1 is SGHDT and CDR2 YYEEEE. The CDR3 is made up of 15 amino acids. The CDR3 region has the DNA TGTGCCAGCAGCCTTAACAGGGGTCGCGCCTATGGCTACACCTTC. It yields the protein CASSLNRGRAYGYTF.

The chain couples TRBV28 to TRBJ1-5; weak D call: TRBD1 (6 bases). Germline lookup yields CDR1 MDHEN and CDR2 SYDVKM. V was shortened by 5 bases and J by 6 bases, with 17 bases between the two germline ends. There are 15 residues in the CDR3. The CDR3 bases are TGTGCCAGCAGTCCCCCACAGGGATGGGCTCAGCCCCAGCATTTT. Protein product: CASSPPQGWAQPQHF.

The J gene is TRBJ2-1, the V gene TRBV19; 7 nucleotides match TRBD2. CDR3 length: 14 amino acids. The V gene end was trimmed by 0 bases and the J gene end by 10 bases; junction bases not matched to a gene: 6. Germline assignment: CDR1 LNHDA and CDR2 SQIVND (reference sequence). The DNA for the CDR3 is TGTGCCAGTAGTATAGATCGGACTAGTGGCGAGCAGTTCTTC. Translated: CASSIDRTSGEQFF.

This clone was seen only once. The CDR3 DNA reads TGCGCCAGCAGCCAAGACTCAAGTCACAGCCGAAACACTGAAGCTTTCTTT. This gives the protein CASSQDSSHSRNTEAFF. V and J are TRBV4-3 and TRBJ1-1; D uncertain. Germline lookup yields CDR1 LGHNA and CDR2 YSLEER. The CDR3 length is 17 residues. Trimming removed 0 bases at V and 2 bases at J, with 16 bases between.

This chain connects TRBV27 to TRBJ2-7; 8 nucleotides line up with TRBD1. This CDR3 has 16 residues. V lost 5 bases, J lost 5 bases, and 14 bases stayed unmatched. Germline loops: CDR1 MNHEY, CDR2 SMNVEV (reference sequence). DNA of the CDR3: TGTGCCAGCAGTCTCGCAAATCCGGGACAGGACAACGAGCAGTACTTC. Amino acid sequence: CASSLANPGQDNEQYF.

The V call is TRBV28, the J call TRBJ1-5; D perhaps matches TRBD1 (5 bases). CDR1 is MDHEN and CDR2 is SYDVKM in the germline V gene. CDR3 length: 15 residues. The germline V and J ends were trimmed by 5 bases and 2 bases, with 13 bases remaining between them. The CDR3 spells CASSPTGGGNQPQHF. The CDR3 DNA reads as TGTGCCAGCAGTCCCACGGGGGGTGGCAATCAGCCCCAGCATTTT.

CDR3 in DNA: TGTGCCAGGCACGACCCGGGACTAGCGGGAGTGGACAATGAGCAGTTCTTC. Translating it yields CARHDPGLAGVDNEQFF. V usage is TRBV7-5 and J usage is TRBJ2-1; the tabulated D call, TRBD2, remains unverified against the DNA. TRBV7-5 is noted as a pseudogene. The CDR3 covers 17 residues.

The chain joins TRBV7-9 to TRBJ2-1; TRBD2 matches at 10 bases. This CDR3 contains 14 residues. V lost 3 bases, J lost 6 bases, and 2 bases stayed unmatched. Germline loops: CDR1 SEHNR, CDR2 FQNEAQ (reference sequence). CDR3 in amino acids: CASSFPSGSNEQFF. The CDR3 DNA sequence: TGTGCCAGCAGCTTTCCTAGCGGGAGCAATGAGCAGTTCTTC.

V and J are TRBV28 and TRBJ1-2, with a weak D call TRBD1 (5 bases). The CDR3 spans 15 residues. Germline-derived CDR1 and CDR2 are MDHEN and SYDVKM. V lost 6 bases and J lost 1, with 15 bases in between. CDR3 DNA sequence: TGTGCCAGCAGAGAGCGGGACGGTGTTAACTATGGCTACACCTTC. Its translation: CASRERDGVNYGYTF.

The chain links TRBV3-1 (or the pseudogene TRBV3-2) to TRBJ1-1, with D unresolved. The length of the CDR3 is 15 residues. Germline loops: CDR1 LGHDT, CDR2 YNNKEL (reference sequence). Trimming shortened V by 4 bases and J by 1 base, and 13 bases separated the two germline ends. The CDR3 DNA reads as TGTGCCAGCAGCCCACCGACTGGGAGGAACACTGAAGCTTTCTTT. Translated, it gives CASSPPTGRNTEAFF.

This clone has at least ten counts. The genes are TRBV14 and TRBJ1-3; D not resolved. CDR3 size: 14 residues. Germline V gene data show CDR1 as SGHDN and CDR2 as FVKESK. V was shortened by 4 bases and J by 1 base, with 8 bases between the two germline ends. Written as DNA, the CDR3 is TGTGCCAGCAGCCGGTCCGGGTCTGGAAACACCATATATTTT. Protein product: CASSRSGSGNTIYF.

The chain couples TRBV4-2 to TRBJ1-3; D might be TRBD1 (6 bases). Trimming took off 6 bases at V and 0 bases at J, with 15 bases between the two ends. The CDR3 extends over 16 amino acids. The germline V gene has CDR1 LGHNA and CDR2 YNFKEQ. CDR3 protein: CASRPDSRSSGNTIYF. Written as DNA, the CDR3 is TGTGCCAGCAGACCGGACAGCCGGAGCTCTGGAAACACCATATATTTT.

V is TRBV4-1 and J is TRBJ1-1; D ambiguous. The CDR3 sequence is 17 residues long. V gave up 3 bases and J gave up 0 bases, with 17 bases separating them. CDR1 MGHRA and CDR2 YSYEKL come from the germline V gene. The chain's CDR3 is CASSQVGSAFMNTEAFF. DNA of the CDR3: TGCGCCAGCAGCCAGGTCGGGTCAGCTTTCATGAACACTGAAGCTTTCTTT.

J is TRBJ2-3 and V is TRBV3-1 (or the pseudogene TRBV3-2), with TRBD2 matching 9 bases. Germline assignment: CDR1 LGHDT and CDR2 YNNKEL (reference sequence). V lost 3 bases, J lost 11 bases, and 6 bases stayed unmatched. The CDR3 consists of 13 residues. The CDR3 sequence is CASSQAGGREQYF. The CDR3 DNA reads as TGTGCCAGCAGCCAGGCGGGGGGGCGGGAGCAGTATTTT.

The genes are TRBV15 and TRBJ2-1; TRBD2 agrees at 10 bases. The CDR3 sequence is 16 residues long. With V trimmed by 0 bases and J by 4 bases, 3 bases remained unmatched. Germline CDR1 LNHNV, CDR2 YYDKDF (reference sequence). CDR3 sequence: CATSRDGTSDYNEQFF. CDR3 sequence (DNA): TGTGCCACCAGCAGAGACGGGACTAGCGATTACAATGAGCAGTTCTTC.

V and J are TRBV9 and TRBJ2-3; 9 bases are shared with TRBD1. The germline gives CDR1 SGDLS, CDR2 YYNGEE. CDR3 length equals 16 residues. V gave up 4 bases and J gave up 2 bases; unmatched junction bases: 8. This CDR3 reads CASSPRTGAATDTQYF. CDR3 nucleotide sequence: TGTGCCAGCAGCCCCCGGACAGGGGCGGCCACAGATACGCAGTATTTT.

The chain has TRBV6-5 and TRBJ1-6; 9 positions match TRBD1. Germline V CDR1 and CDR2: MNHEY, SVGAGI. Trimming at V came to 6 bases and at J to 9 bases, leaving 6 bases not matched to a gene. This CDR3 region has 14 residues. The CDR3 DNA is TGTGCCAGCAGGTCGGGACAGGGAGGTTCACCCCTCCACTTT. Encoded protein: CASRSGQGGSPLHF.

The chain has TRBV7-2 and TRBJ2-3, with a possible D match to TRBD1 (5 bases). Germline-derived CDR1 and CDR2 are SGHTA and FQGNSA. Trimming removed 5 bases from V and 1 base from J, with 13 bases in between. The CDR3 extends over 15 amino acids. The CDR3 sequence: CASSPLGQRTDTQYF. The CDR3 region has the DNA TGTGCCAGCAGCCCGTTGGGGCAGCGCACAGATACGCAGTATTTT.

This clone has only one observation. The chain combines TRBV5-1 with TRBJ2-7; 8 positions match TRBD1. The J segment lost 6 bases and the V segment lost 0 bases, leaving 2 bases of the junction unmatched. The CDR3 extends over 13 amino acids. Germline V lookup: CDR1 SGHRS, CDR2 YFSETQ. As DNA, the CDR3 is TGCGCCAGCAGCTTGGGACAGGGGCGCGAGCAGTACTTC. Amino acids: CASSLGQGREQYF.

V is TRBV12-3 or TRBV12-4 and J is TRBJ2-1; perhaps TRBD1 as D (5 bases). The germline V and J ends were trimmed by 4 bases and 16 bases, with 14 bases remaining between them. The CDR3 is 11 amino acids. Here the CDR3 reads CASSSGIRGFF. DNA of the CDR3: TGTGCCAGCAGTTCAGGGATACGTGGATTCTTC.

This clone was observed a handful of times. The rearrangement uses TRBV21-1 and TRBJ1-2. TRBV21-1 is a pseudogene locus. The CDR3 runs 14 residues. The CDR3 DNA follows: TGTGCCAGCAGGGGACTCGGGGATCAATCTGGCTACACCTTC. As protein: CASRGLGDQSGYTF.

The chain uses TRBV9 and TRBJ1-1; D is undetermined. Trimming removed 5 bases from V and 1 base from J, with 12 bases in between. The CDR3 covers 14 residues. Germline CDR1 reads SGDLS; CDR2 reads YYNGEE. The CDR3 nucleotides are TGTGCCAGCAGACCCGCAACGGGGAACACTGAAGCTTTCTTT. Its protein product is CASRPATGNTEAFF.

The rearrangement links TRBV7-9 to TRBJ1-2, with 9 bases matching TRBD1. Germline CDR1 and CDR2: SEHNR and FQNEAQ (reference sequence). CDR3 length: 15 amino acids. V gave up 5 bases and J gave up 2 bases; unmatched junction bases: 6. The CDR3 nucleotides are TGTGCCAGCAGCCTAAGCGGGACAGGGAACTATGGCTACACCTTC. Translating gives CASSLSGTGNYGYTF.

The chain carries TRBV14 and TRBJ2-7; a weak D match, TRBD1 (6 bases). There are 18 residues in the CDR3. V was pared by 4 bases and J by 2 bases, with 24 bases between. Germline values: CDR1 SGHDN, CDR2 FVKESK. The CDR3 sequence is CASSPLFNPGQTTYEQYF. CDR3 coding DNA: TGTGCCAGCAGCCCACTTTTTAATCCCGGACAGACGACCTACGAGCAGTACTTC.

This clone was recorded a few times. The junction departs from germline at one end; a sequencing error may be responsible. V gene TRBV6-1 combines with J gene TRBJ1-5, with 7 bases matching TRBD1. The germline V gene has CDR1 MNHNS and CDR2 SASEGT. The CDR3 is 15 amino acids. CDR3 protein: CASREETGRNQPQHF. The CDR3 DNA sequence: TGTGCCAGCAGAGAAGAGACAGGGAGGAATCAGCCCCAGCATTTT.

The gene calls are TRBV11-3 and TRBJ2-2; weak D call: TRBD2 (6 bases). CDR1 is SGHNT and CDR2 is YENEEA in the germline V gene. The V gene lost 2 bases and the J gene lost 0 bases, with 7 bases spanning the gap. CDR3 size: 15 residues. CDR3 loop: CASSLTGANTGELFF. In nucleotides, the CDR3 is TGTGCCAGCAGCTTAACGGGGGCGAACACCGGGGAGCTGTTTTTT.

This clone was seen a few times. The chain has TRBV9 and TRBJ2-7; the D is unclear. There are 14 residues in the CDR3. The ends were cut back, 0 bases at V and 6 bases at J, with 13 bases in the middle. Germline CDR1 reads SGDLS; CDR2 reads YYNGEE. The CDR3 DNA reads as TGTGCCAGCAGCGTAGGTCTAACGATTCGCGAGCAGTACTTC. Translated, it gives CASSVGLTIREQYF.

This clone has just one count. The CDR3 here is CASSLDRGSSPLHF. As DNA, the CDR3 is TGTGCCAGCAGTTTGGACAGGGGTTCCTCACCCCTCCACTTT. V is TRBV6-5 and J is TRBJ1-6; 9 bases are shared with TRBD1. V lost 4 bases and J lost 10; bases outside the gene matches: 5. This CDR3 spans 14 amino acids. The germline CDR1 and CDR2 sequences are MNHEY and SVGAGI.

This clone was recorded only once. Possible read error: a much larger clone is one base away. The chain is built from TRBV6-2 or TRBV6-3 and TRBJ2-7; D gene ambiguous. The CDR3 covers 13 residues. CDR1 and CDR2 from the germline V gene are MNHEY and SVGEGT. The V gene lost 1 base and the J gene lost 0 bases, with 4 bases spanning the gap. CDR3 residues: CASSYWSSYEQYF. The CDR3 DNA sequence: TGTGCCAGCAGTTACTGGAGCTCCTACGAGCAGTACTTC.